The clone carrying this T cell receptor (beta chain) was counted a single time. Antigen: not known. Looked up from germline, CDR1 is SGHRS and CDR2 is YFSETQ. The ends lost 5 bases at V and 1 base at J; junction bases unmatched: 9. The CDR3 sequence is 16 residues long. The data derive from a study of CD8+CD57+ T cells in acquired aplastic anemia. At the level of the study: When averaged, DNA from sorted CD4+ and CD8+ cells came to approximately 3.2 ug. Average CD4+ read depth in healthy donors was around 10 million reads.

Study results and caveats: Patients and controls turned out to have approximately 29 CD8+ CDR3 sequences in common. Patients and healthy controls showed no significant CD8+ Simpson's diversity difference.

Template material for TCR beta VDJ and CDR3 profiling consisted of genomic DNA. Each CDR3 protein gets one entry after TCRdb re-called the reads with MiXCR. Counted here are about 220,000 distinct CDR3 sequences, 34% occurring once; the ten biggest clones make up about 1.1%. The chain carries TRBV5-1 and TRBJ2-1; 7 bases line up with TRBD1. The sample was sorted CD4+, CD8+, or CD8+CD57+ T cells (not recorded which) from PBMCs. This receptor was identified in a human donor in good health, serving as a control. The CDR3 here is CASSYAPGGSYNEQFF. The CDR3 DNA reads TGCGCCAGCAGTTACGCCCCAGGGGGATCCTACAATGAGCAGTTCTTC.